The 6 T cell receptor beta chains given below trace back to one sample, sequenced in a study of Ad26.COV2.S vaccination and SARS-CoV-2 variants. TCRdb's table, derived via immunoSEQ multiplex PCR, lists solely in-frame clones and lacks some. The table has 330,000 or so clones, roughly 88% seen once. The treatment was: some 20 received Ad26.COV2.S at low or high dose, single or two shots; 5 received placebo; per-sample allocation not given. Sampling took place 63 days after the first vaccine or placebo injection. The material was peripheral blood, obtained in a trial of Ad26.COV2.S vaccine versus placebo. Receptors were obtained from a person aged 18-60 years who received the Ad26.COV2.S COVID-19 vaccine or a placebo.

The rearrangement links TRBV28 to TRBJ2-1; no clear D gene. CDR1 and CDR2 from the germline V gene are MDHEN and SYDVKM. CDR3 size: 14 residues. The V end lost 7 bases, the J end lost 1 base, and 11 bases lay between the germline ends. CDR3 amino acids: CASNPFGSYNEQFF. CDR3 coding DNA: TGTGCCAGCAATCCCTTTGGTTCCTACAATGAGCAGTTCTTC.

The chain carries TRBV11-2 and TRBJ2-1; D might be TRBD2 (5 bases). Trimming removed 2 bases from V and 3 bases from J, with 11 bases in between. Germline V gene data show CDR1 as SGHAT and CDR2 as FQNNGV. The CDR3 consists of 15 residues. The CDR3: CASSLPGLNYNEQFF. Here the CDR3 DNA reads TGTGCCAGCAGCTTACCCGGACTTAACTACAATGAGCAGTTCTTC.

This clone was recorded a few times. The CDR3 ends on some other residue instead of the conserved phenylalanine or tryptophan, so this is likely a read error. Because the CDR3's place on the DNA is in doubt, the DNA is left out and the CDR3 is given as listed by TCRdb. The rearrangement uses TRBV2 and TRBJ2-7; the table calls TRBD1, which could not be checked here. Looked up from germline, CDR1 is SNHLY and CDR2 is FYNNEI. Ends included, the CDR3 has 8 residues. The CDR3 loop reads CAIEDRPI.

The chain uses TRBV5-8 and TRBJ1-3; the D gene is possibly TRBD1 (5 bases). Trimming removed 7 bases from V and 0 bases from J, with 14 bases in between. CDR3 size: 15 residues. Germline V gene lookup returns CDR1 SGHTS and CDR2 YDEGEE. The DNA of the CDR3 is TGTGCCAGCGCCGGTTGGGGGTACTCTGGAAACACCATATATTTT. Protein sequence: CASAGWGYSGNTIYF.

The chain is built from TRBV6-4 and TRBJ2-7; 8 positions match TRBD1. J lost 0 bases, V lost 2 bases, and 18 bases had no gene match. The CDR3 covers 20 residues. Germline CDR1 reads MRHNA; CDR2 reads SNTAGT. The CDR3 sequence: CASSDGQGAAAILPSYEQYF. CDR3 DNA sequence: TGTGCCAGCAGTGACGGGCAGGGGGCCGCCGCAATATTACCCTCCTACGAGCAGTACTTC.

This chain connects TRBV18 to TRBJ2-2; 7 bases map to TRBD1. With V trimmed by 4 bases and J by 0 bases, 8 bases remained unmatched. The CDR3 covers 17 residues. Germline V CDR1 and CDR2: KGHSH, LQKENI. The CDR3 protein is CASSRTQGDANTGELFF. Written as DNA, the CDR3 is TGTGCCAGCTCACGAACTCAGGGGGACGCGAACACCGGGGAGCTGTTTTTT.